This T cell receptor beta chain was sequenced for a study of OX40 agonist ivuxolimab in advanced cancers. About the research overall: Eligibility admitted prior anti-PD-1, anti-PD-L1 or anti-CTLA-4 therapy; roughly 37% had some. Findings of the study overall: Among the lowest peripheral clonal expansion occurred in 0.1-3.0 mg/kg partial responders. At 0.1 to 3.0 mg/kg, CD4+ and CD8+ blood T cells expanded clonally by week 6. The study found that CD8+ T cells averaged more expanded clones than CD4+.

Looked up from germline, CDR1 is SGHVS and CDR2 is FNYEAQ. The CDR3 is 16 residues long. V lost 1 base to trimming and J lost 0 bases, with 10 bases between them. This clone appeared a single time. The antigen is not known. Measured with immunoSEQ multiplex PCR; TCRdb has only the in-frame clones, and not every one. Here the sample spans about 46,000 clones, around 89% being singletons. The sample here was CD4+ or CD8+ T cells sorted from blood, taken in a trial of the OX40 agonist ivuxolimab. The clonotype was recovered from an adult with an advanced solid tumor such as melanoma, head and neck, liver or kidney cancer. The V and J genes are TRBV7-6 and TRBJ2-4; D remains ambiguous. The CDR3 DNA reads TGTGCCAGCAGCTTAGGATTAGGGCTAGCCAAAAACATTCAGTACTTC. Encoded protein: CASSLGLGLAKNIQYF.